This is a list of T cell receptor beta chains from one sample in a study of cytomegalovirus exposure and HLA in healthy donors. The protocol was immunoSEQ multiplex PCR, while the TCRdb copy is restricted to in-frame clones and leaves out a portion. In the table there are over 150,000 clones, 65% to 85% of which are singletons. Sequencing was performed on PBMCs. The source of these receptors is a boy aged 2-9 years in good health and CMV-seronegative. The CDR3 runs from the conserved cysteine through the conserved F or W. Fields, in order: D gene, J gene, V gene, clone size, CDR3 protein, CDR3 DNA. The D gene is left open where the match is weak. The size field is filled for only some rows; it gives once, few, many or a size class.

.	TRBJ2-7	TRBV7-9	.	CASSLSRAAYEQYF	TGTGCCAGCAGCTTAAGCAGGGCTGCCTACGAGCAGTACTTC
TRBD2	TRBJ2-3	TRBV7-9	.	CASSLVVAGGLYTQYF	TGTGCCAGCAGCTTAGTTGTGGCGGGGGGGCTATATACGCAGTATTTT
TRBD2	TRBJ2-3	TRBV5-1	.	CASSQLAAGTDTQYF	TGCGCCAGCAGTCAGCTAGCGGCTGGCACAGATACGCAGTATTTT
.	TRBJ1-4	TRBV5-6	.	CASSLEGAFNEKLFF	TGTGCCAGCAGCTTGGAAGGAGCCTTTAATGAAAAACTGTTTTTT
.	TRBJ1-2	TRBV7-5	.	CARSLVLGYTF	TGTGCCAGAAGCTTAGTTTTAGGCTACACCTTC
.	TRBJ2-1	TRBV6-5	.	CASSYSRTPWGNEQFF	TGTGCCAGCAGTTACTCCCGGACTCCATGGGGCAATGAGCAGTTCTTC
.	TRBJ1-4	TRBV18	once	CASSPGSGLANEKLFF	TGTGCCAGCTCCCCCGGGAGTGGGTTGGCTAATGAAAAACTGTTTTTT
.	TRBJ1-4	TRBV6-5	once	CASSYSPGSEKLFF	TGTGCCAGCAGTTACTCCCCAGGATCTGAAAAACTGTTTTTT
TRBD2	TRBJ2-1	TRBV7-9	few	CASSPLGLAGVKDEQFF	TGTGCCAGCAGCCCACTGGGACTAGCGGGAGTAAAGGATGAGCAGTTCTTC
.	TRBJ1-5	TRBV19	once	CASSKPSQPQHF	TGTGCCAGTAGTAAGCCTAGTCAGCCCCAGCATTTT
.	TRBJ1-4	TRBV28	.	CASSLDGEKLFF	TGTGCCAGCAGTTTAGACGGGGAAAAACTGTTTTTT
TRBD2	TRBJ2-3	TRBV2	.	CASSERGVSTDTQYF	TGTGCCAGCAGTGAGCGGGGGGTGTCCACAGATACGCAGTATTTT
TRBD2	TRBJ2-5	TRBV6-5	.	CASSSRTSGGVKYF	TGTGCCAGCAGTTCACGGACTAGCGGGGGGGTGAAGTACTTC
.	TRBJ1-1	TRBV7-3	.	CASSPGMVAEAFF	TGTGCCAGCAGTCCAGGGATGGTCGCTGAAGCTTTCTTT
.	TRBJ1-5	TRBV28	few	CASSASGSNQPQHF	TGTGCCAGCAGTGCATCAGGTAGCAATCAGCCCCAGCATTTT
.	TRBJ1-2	TRBV5-5	.	CASSLGAGGSNYGYTF	TGTGCCAGCAGCTTGGGGGCGGGGGGCTCTAACTATGGCTACACCTTC
TRBD2	TRBJ2-3	TRBV15	.	CATSRHSGSPTDTQYF	TGTGCCACCAGCAGACACAGCGGGAGCCCCACAGATACGCAGTATTTT
.	TRBJ2-1	TRBV2	.	CASNALLSNEQFF	TGTGCCAGCAATGCGCTCCTATCCAATGAGCAGTTCTTC
TRBD2	TRBJ2-2	TRBV19	.	CASSPRTSGRASTGELFF	TGTGCCAGTAGTCCCCGGACTAGCGGGAGGGCCAGCACCGGGGAGCTGTTTTTT
TRBD2	TRBJ2-1	TRBV7-2	.	CASSPRLAGGYNEQFF	TGTGCCAGCAGCCCCCGACTAGCGGGAGGATACAATGAGCAGTTCTTC
.	TRBJ1-1	TRBV5-6	.	CASSGENTEAFF	TGTGCCAGCAGCGGAGAGAACACTGAAGCTTTCTTT
TRBD1	TRBJ2-3	TRBV7-9	.	CASSFSPDRGEIEDTQYF	TGTGCCAGCAGTTTTTCCCCGGACAGGGGGGAAATAGAGGATACGCAGTATTTT
.	TRBJ2-5	TRBV11-2	few	CASSLGRVSETQYF	TGTGCCAGCAGCTTAGGTCGGGTCTCAGAGACCCAGTACTTC
TRBD2	TRBJ2-5	TRBV7-2	.	CASSRLAGYQETQYF	TGTGCCAGCAGTCGACTAGCGGGATACCAAGAGACCCAGTACTTC